This T cell receptor beta chain derives from a study of shared clonotypes between healthy human individuals. Points from the study as a whole: Donors were few, which limited the genetic and exposure-history diversity represented. Some clonotypes were shared by all four sorted-subset donors, while others were not shared. The non-shared ones had lower generation probabilities than the shared ones.

Naive CD8 isolation took CD45RO-negative cells positively selected for CCR7 and excluded terminally differentiated effector memory CD45RA+ cells. Each of the donors was a healthy adult who was HIV-negative and had not had a recent acute infection or vaccination. In the source study's methods: ImmunoSEQ output held junction-only sequences without quality scores, so filtering differed. This table comes from immunoSEQ multiplex PCR, and its TCRdb copy is limited to in-frame clones, with some not included. The V and J calls and clone size come from that table; D and trimming were worked out from the DNA. Of about 2,200,000 clones in the sample, about 93% were seen once. This clone was seen a few times. The antigen is undetermined. The V end lost 4 bases, the J end lost 8 bases, and 20 bases lay between the germline ends. CDR1 and CDR2 (germline): SEHNR, FQNEAQ (reference sequence). The CDR3 runs to 16 residues.

The rearrangement uses TRBV7-9 and TRBJ1-4, with D hard to call. This sequence originates from a man aged 18 to 35 in good health. Some clones in this sample may be carry-over from other donors' samples. The sample consisted of naive CD8+ T cells from PBMCs. CDR3 nucleotide sequence: TGTGCCAGCAGCTCCACTGCACGGATGCCGTTAGAAAAACTGTTTTTT. This gives the protein CASSSTARMPLEKLFF.